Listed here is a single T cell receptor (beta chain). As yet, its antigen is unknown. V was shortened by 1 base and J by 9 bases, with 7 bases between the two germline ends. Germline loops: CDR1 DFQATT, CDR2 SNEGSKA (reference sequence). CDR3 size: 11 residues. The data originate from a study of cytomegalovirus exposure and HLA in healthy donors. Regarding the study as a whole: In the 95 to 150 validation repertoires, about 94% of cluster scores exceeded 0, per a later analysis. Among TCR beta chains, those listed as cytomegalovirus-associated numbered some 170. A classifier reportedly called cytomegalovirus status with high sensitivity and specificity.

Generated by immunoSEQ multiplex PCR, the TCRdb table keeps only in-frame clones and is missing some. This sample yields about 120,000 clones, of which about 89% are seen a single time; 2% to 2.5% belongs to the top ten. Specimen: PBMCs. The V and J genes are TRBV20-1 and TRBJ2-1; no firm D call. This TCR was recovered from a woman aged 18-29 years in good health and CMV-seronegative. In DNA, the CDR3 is TGCAGTGCTAGAGTTGGCACTGAGCAGTTCTTC. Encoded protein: CSARVGTEQFF.